Listed below are T cell receptor beta chains from one sample, sequenced in a study of post-analysis software for immune sequencing data. Each CDR3 protein gets one entry after TCRdb re-called the PCR reads with MiXCR. The sample consists of some 450,000 distinct CDR3 sequences, 40% to 55% of them appearing once. The sequenced material came from blood. All receptors derive from a girl between 10 and 17 years old with multiple sclerosis. CDR3s include the opening cysteine and the closing phenylalanine or tryptophan. A D gene is named only where the DNA matches it firmly. The listing skips clone size in some rows; elsewhere it reads once, few, many or a size class.

CDR3aa: CASSFGRELSYEQYF; CDR3nt: TGTGCCAGCAGTTTCGGAAGAGAACTCTCCTACGAGCAGTACTTC; abundance: .; j_gene: TRBJ2-7; d_gene: .; v_gene: TRBV27
CDR3aa: CASSTLIDTQYF; CDR3nt: TGTGCCAGCAGCACCTTGATAGATACGCAGTATTTT; abundance: few; j_gene: TRBJ2-3; d_gene: .; v_gene: TRBV7-9
CDR3aa: CASSLIWGNVLTF; CDR3nt: TGTGCCAGCAGCCTAATCTGGGGTAACGTCCTGACTTTC; abundance: few; j_gene: TRBJ2-6; d_gene: .; v_gene: TRBV14
CDR3aa: CASSSSKNIAGGSYEQYF; CDR3nt: TGTGCCAGCAGTTCGTCCAAGAATATAGCGGGAGGCTCCTACGAGCAGTACTTC; abundance: .; j_gene: TRBJ2-7; d_gene: TRBD2; v_gene: TRBV6-5
CDR3aa: CASSPYLAGANYGYTF; CDR3nt: TGCGCCAGCAGCCCATATCTGGCAGGAGCTAACTATGGCTACACCTTC; abundance: few; j_gene: TRBJ1-2; d_gene: .; v_gene: TRBV5-1
CDR3aa: CASNVDGTSYEQYF; CDR3nt: TGTGCCAGCAACGTAGACGGGACTAGTTACGAGCAGTACTTC; abundance: .; j_gene: TRBJ2-7; d_gene: TRBD2; v_gene: TRBV9
CDR3aa: CATSKDGTSGANVLTF; CDR3nt: TGTGCCACCAGCAAAGATGGGACCTCTGGGGCCAACGTCCTGACTTTC; abundance: .; j_gene: TRBJ2-6; d_gene: .; v_gene: TRBV15
CDR3aa: CASSGEWPGAPTNYGYTF; CDR3nt: TGCGCCAGCAGCGGGGAGTGGCCAGGGGCCCCAACTAACTATGGCTACACCTTC; abundance: .; j_gene: TRBJ1-2; d_gene: .; v_gene: TRBV5-1
CDR3aa: CASSYGPGADEQYF; CDR3nt: TGTGCCAGCAGCTATGGGCCGGGGGCAGACGAGCAGTACTTC; abundance: .; j_gene: TRBJ2-7; d_gene: .; v_gene: TRBV7-2
CDR3aa: CSARVRAAYEQYF; CDR3nt: TGCAGTGCTAGAGTCCGAGCAGCCTACGAGCAGTACTTC; abundance: few; j_gene: TRBJ2-7; d_gene: .; v_gene: TRBV20-1
CDR3aa: CASLEGESTEAFF; CDR3nt: TGTGCCAGCCTCGAGGGGGAGAGCACTGAAGCTTTCTTT; abundance: .; j_gene: TRBJ1-1; d_gene: .; v_gene: TRBV6-5
CDR3aa: CASGTGITDTQYF; CDR3nt: TGTGCCAGCGGGACAGGGATCACAGATACGCAGTATTTT; abundance: .; j_gene: TRBJ2-3; d_gene: TRBD1; v_gene: TRBV12-3/TRBV12-4
CDR3aa: CASSLGDSGSWFF; CDR3nt: TGCGCCAGCAGCTTGGGCGATAGCGGGAGTTGGTTCTTC; abundance: .; j_gene: TRBJ2-1; d_gene: TRBD2; v_gene: TRBV5-1
CDR3aa: CASSLGTSGSGYTQYF; CDR3nt: TGTGCCAGCAGCCTGGGGACTAGCGGGAGTGGGTATACGCAGTATTTT; abundance: .; j_gene: TRBJ2-3; d_gene: TRBD2; v_gene: TRBV7-2
CDR3aa: CASSQEVGSYNEQFF; CDR3nt: TGTGCCAGCAGCCAAGAGGTAGGCTCCTACAATGAGCAGTTCTTC; abundance: .; j_gene: TRBJ2-1; d_gene: .; v_gene: TRBV14
CDR3aa: CASSLDEGKGETQYF; CDR3nt: TGTGCCAGCAGCTTAGATGAAGGGAAAGGAGAGACCCAGTACTTC; abundance: few; j_gene: TRBJ2-5; d_gene: .; v_gene: TRBV7-9
CDR3aa: CASRTGGDEQFF; CDR3nt: TGTGCCAGCAGAACAGGCGGGGATGAGCAGTTCTTC; abundance: few; j_gene: TRBJ2-1; d_gene: .; v_gene: TRBV12-3/TRBV12-4
CDR3aa: CASSYSGVLGYTF; CDR3nt: TGTGCCAGCAGTTACTCGGGAGTTTTGGGCTACACCTTC; abundance: .; j_gene: TRBJ1-2; d_gene: .; v_gene: TRBV6-5
CDR3aa: CASSSRETSTDTQYF; CDR3nt: TGTGCCAGCAGTTCCCGTGAAACTAGCACAGATACGCAGTATTTT; abundance: .; j_gene: TRBJ2-3; d_gene: .; v_gene: TRBV6-5
CDR3aa: CASSQRGNNYGYTF; CDR3nt: TGTGCCAGCAGCCAAAGGGGCAATAACTATGGCTACACCTTC; abundance: .; j_gene: TRBJ1-2; d_gene: .; v_gene: TRBV4-2
CDR3aa: CASSPGGFGARGMNEQFF; CDR3nt: TGTGCCAGCAGCCCCGGTGGGTTCGGGGCGAGAGGGATGAATGAGCAGTTCTTC; abundance: .; j_gene: TRBJ2-1; d_gene: .; v_gene: TRBV7-9
CDR3aa: CASSPGHAYEQYF; CDR3nt: TGTGCCAGCAGCCCGGGACATGCCTACGAGCAGTACTTC; abundance: many; j_gene: TRBJ2-7; d_gene: .; v_gene: TRBV7-9
CDR3aa: CASSVIAKNIQYF; CDR3nt: TGTGCCAGTAGTGTAATAGCCAAAAACATTCAGTACTTC; abundance: once; j_gene: TRBJ2-4; d_gene: .; v_gene: TRBV19
CDR3aa: CSVDGAVNSGANVLTF; CDR3nt: TGCAGCGTTGATGGGGCAGTCAACTCTGGGGCCAACGTCCTGACTTTC; abundance: .; j_gene: TRBJ2-6; d_gene: .; v_gene: TRBV29-1
CDR3aa: CASSSWTSGRLTPSDTQYF; CDR3nt: TGTGCCAGCAGCTCGTGGACTAGCGGGAGGTTAACCCCCTCAGATACGCAGTATTTT; abundance: few; j_gene: TRBJ2-3; d_gene: TRBD2; v_gene: TRBV7-9
CDR3aa: CASSQMVQAGTYNEQFF; CDR3nt: TGTGCCAGCAGCCAAATGGTCCAAGCGGGTACCTACAATGAGCAGTTCTTC; abundance: .; j_gene: TRBJ2-1; d_gene: .; v_gene: TRBV5-6
CDR3aa: CSATTLAGERYNEQFF; CDR3nt: TGCAGTGCTACCACTCTAGCGGGAGAGCGCTACAATGAGCAGTTCTTC; abundance: once; j_gene: TRBJ2-1; d_gene: TRBD2; v_gene: TRBV20-1
CDR3aa: CAISATNTEAFF; CDR3nt: TGTGCCATCAGCGCAACGAACACTGAAGCTTTCTTT; abundance: .; j_gene: TRBJ1-1; d_gene: .; v_gene: TRBV10-3
CDR3aa: CSVGDTVDTQYF; CDR3nt: TGCAGCGTCGGAGACACGGTAGATACGCAGTATTTT; abundance: few; j_gene: TRBJ2-3; d_gene: .; v_gene: TRBV29-1
CDR3aa: CASSSVRQGPLEQYF; CDR3nt: TGTGCCAGCAGTTCGGTTAGACAGGGCCCCCTAGAGCAGTACTTC; abundance: .; j_gene: TRBJ2-7; d_gene: TRBD1; v_gene: TRBV6-2/TRBV6-3
CDR3aa: CSALSGPAYEQYF; CDR3nt: TGCAGTGCATTGTCAGGACCGGCCTACGAGCAGTACTTC; abundance: few; j_gene: TRBJ2-7; d_gene: .; v_gene: TRBV20-1
CDR3aa: CASSIEQGWQPQHF; CDR3nt: TGTGCCAGCAGTATCGAACAGGGATGGCAGCCCCAGCATTTT; abundance: .; j_gene: TRBJ1-5; d_gene: .; v_gene: TRBV28
CDR3aa: CAIPGFKGMNTEAFF; CDR3nt: TGTGCCATACCAGGGTTTAAGGGGATGAACACTGAAGCTTTCTTT; abundance: .; j_gene: TRBJ1-1; d_gene: .; v_gene: TRBV15
CDR3aa: CASSQISNYGYTF; CDR3nt: TGTGCCAGCAGTCAAATCTCTAACTATGGCTACACCTTC; abundance: few; j_gene: TRBJ1-2; d_gene: .; v_gene: TRBV5-4
CDR3aa: CAISESGDRANTEAFF; CDR3nt: TGTGCCATCAGTGAGTCGGGGGACAGGGCGAACACTGAAGCTTTCTTT; abundance: .; j_gene: TRBJ1-1; d_gene: TRBD1; v_gene: TRBV10-3
CDR3aa: CASSFRDPYTGELFF; CDR3nt: TGTGCCAGCAGCTTCCGGGACCCCTACACCGGGGAGCTGTTTTTT; abundance: .; j_gene: TRBJ2-2; d_gene: .; v_gene: TRBV5-6
CDR3aa: CASSFTFAGGETQYF; CDR3nt: TGCGCCAGCAGCTTTACATTCGCTGGAGGAGAGACCCAGTACTTC; abundance: .; j_gene: TRBJ2-5; d_gene: .; v_gene: TRBV5-1
CDR3aa: CSVERGAERGTEAFF; CDR3nt: TGCAGCGTTGAACGTGGCGCGGAGAGGGGGACTGAAGCTTTCTTT; abundance: .; j_gene: TRBJ1-1; d_gene: .; v_gene: TRBV29-1
CDR3aa: CSVAGLHEQYF; CDR3nt: TGCAGCGTTGCGGGACTCCACGAGCAGTACTTC; abundance: .; j_gene: TRBJ2-7; d_gene: .; v_gene: TRBV29-1
CDR3aa: CAISDRARDYGYTF; CDR3nt: TGTGCCATCAGTGATCGAGCCAGGGACTATGGCTACACCTTC; abundance: .; j_gene: TRBJ1-2; d_gene: .; v_gene: TRBV10-3
CDR3aa: CASSPMGLAGVGQTQYF; CDR3nt: TGTGCCAGCAGTCCAATGGGACTAGCGGGAGTTGGGCAGACCCAGTACTTC; abundance: few; j_gene: TRBJ2-5; d_gene: TRBD2; v_gene: TRBV27
CDR3aa: CASSPRADSYNEQFF; CDR3nt: TGTGCCAGCAGCCCTCGGGCGGACTCCTACAATGAGCAGTTCTTC; abundance: few; j_gene: TRBJ2-1; d_gene: .; v_gene: TRBV7-8
CDR3aa: CASTSRQGNTYGYTF; CDR3nt: TGTGCCAGCACCTCAAGACAGGGCAATACCTATGGCTACACCTTC; abundance: .; j_gene: TRBJ1-2; d_gene: TRBD1; v_gene: TRBV3-1
CDR3aa: CASSLEGAGSYEQYF; CDR3nt: TGTGCCAGCAGCTTAGAGGGGGCTGGGTCCTACGAGCAGTACTTC; abundance: .; j_gene: TRBJ2-7; d_gene: TRBD1; v_gene: TRBV7-9
CDR3aa: CASSFRLAGVNEQFF; CDR3nt: TGTGCCAGCAGCTTTAGACTAGCGGGAGTTAATGAGCAGTTCTTC; abundance: .; j_gene: TRBJ2-1; d_gene: TRBD2; v_gene: TRBV5-6
CDR3aa: CASSPVGREMRKTQYF; CDR3nt: TGCGCCAGCAGCCCGGTCGGGAGGGAGATGAGAAAGACCCAGTACTTC; abundance: .; j_gene: TRBJ2-5; d_gene: TRBD2; v_gene: TRBV4-1
CDR3aa: CASSHRGGASYNEQFF; CDR3nt: TGTGCCAGCAGTCATAGAGGGGGGGCCTCTTACAATGAGCAGTTCTTC; abundance: .; j_gene: TRBJ2-1; d_gene: .; v_gene: TRBV27